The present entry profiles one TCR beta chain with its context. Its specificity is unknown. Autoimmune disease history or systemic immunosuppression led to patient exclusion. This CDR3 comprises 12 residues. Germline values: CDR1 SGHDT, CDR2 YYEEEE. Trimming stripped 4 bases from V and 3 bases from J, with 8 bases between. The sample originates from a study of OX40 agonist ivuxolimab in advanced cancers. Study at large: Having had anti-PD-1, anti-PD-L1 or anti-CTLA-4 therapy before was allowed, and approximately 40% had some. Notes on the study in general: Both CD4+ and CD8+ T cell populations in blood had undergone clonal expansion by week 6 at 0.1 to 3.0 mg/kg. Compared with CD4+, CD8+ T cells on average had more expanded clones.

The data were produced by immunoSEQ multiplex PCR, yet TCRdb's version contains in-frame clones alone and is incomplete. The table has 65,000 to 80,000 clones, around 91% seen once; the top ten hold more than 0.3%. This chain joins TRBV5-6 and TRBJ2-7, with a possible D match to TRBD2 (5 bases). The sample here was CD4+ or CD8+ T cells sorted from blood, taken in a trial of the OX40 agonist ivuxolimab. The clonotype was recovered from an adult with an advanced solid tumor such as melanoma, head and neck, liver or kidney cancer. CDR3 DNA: TGTGCCAGCAGCATCCGGGGCTACGAGCAGTACTTC. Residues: CASSIRGYEQYF.